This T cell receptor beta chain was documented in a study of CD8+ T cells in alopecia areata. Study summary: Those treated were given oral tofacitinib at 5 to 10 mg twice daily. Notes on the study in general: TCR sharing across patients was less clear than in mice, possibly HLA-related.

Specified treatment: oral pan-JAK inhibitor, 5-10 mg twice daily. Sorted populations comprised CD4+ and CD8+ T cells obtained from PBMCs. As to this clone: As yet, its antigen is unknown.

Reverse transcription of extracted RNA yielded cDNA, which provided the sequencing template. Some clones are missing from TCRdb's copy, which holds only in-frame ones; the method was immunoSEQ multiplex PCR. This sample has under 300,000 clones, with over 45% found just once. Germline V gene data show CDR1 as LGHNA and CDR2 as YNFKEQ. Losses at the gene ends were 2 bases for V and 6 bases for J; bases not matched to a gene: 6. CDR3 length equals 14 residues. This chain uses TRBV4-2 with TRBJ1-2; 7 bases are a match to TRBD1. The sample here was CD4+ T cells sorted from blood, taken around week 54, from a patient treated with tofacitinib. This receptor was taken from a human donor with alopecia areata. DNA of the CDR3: TGTGCCAGCAGCCAAATGAATGACAGGGATGGCTACACCTTC. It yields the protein CASSQMNDRDGYTF.